What follows are 16 T cell receptor beta chains derived from one specimen sequenced in a study of human T cells and chemical hapten exposure. TCRdb called the RACE reads again in MiXCR, with one record for every CDR3 protein. Among about 47,000 distinct CDR3 sequences listed, about 3.7% were seen once. Indicated time point: healthy volunteer bleed at 6 weeks. It was unfractionated whole blood from which total RNA was extracted. Material for sequencing was whole blood. These TCRs come from a human donor in good health. Some clones in this sample may be carry-over from other donors' samples.

This clonotype has a count of ten or more. The chain links TRBV11-2 to TRBJ1-3; D is perhaps TRBD1 (6 bases). The CDR3 extends over 15 amino acids. Trimming took 5 bases from V and 0 from J, leaving 11 bases between them. The germline gives CDR1 SGHAT, CDR2 FQNNGV. The CDR3 DNA follows: TGTGCCAGCAGCCCGGGACACCGCTCTGGAAACACCATATATTTT. Translation gives CASSPGHRSGNTIYF.

This clonotype was detected ten times or more. This rearrangement joins TRBV12-3 or TRBV12-4 to TRBJ1-1, with a possible D match to TRBD1 (5 bases). V was clipped by 4 bases and J by 4 bases, with 10 bases between them. CDR3 length equals 13 residues. CDR3 in amino acids: CASSSAGTTEAFF. The DNA of the CDR3 is TGTGCCAGCAGTTCCGCAGGGACCACTGAAGCTTTCTTT.

The gene calls are TRBV7-9 and TRBJ1-3; TRBD1 is a possible D gene (6 bases). V shed 7 bases and J shed 1 base, with 20 bases lying between them. The germline V gene has CDR1 SEHNR and CDR2 FQNEAQ (reference sequence). This CDR3 has 17 residues. This CDR3 is CASTFSSQGISGNTIYF. The CDR3 DNA reads as TGTGCCAGCACCTTTTCATCCCAGGGGATATCTGGAAACACCATATATTTT.

V gene TRBV5-6 combines with J gene TRBJ2-3; the match to TRBD2 covers 9 bases. Trimming at V came to 3 bases and at J to 3 bases, leaving 8 bases not matched to a gene. This CDR3 has 16 amino acids. Germline assignment: CDR1 SGHDT and CDR2 YYEEEE. CDR3 loop: CASSSTGTSRTDTQYF. The CDR3 DNA is TGTGCCAGCAGCTCCACCGGGACTAGCAGAACAGATACGCAGTATTTT.

In its sample, this clonotype was seen many times. This chain joins TRBV4-1 and TRBJ2-2, with 7 bases matching TRBD1. This CDR3 spans 15 amino acids. The ends lost 5 bases at V and 5 bases at J; junction bases unmatched: 8. Looked up from germline, CDR1 is MGHRA and CDR2 is YSYEKL. The CDR3 reads CASSSQGRRTGELFF. In DNA, the CDR3 is TGCGCCAGCAGCTCACAGGGGAGAAGGACCGGGGAGCTGTTTTTT.

This clonotype was counted at least ten times. As DNA, the CDR3 is TGTGCCAGCAGTTACACCAGGGGCGCGTACGAGCAGTACTTC. This sequence encodes CASSYTRGAYEQYF. The chain joins TRBV6-5 to TRBJ2-7, with TRBD1 as a possible D gene (6 bases). V was cut by 2 bases and J by 4 bases, with 12 bases left in between. Per the germline V gene, CDR1 is MNHEY and CDR2 is SVGAGI. The CDR3 loop spans 14 amino acids.

This clonotype was found a few times. One end of the junction is discordant with germline, which a read error may explain. J is TRBJ2-7 and V is TRBV4-1; 7 positions agree with TRBD1. This CDR3 spans 12 amino acids. Germline lookup yields CDR1 MGHRA and CDR2 YSYEKL. The CDR3 here is CASSQEGGGLHF. The CDR3 bases are TGCGCCAGCAGCCAAGAAGGGGGCGGCCTGCACTTC.

In this sample, this clonotype turned up many times. This chain joins TRBV14 and TRBJ1-1; no firm D call. The V gene lost 0 bases and the J gene lost 5 bases, with 10 bases spanning the gap. The length of the CDR3 is 14 residues. Germline values: CDR1 SGHDN, CDR2 FVKESK. The CDR3 nucleotides read TGTGCCAGCAGCCAAGAGACTTATCTAACTGAAGCTTTCTTT. It encodes CASSQETYLTEAFF.

This clonotype was seen repeatedly, ten times or more. The V and J genes are TRBV12-3 or TRBV12-4 and TRBJ2-1; 10 bases agree with TRBD2. V lost 1 base to trimming and J lost 13 bases; unmatched junction nucleotides: 10. The CDR3 length is 15 residues. The CDR3 nucleotides are TGTGCCAGCAGTTTAGAAAAAGCGGGAGGGCCGATTCAGTTCTTC. Protein: CASSLEKAGGPIQFF.

This clonotype was seen at least ten times. The chain combines TRBV4-2 with TRBJ2-3; 7 positions agree with TRBD1. Unmatched junction bases numbered 7, after V lost 0 bases and J lost 7 bases. CDR1 is LGHNA, CDR2 YNFKEQ, per germline. This CDR3 has 15 amino acids. The CDR3 DNA is TGTGCCAGCAGCCAAGACAAGGGGGCGGTTAATACGCAGTATTTT. This gives the protein CASSQDKGAVNTQYF.

This clonotype was picked up many times. The chain combines TRBV7-3 with TRBJ1-1; 9 bases are shared with TRBD1. The germline CDR1 and CDR2 sequences are SGHTA and FQGTGA. The CDR3 is made up of 15 amino acids. Losses at the gene ends were 3 bases for V and 4 bases for J; bases not matched to a gene: 6. The CDR3 reads CASSLDRGPGTEAFF. The CDR3 nucleotides are TGTGCCAGCAGCTTGGACAGGGGACCGGGCACTGAAGCTTTCTTT.

This clonotype has more than one count but fewer than ten. The CDR3 region is CASSLGSELGPQHF. CDR3 sequence (DNA): TGTGCCAGCAGTTTGGGGTCGGAGCTGGGGCCCCAGCATTTT. The chain carries TRBV27 and TRBJ1-5, with D uncertain. Trimming left V 3 bases short and J 9 bases short, with 15 bases between. Looked up from germline, CDR1 is MNHEY and CDR2 is SMNVEV (reference sequence). The CDR3 contains 14 residues.

This clonotype was detected ten times or more. J is TRBJ1-5 and V is TRBV7-2; 8 bases are a match to TRBD1. The CDR3 is 15 residues long. CDR1 SGHTA and CDR2 FQGNSA come from the germline V gene. The junction had 4 bases not matched to a gene; V was cut back by 5 bases and J by 1 base. The CDR3 bases are TGTGCCAGCAGCCTCCGGACAGGGAGCAATCAGCCCCAGCATTTT. This sequence encodes CASSLRTGSNQPQHF. The full variable domain, rest sourced from reference TRBV7-2 and TRBJ1-5, is GAGVSQSPSNKVTEKGKDVELRCDPISGHTALYWYRQSLGQGLEFLIYFQGNSAPDKSGLPSDRFSAERTGGSVSTLTIQRTQQEDSAVYLCASSLRTGSNQPQHFGDGTRLSIL.

There are many counts of this clonotype. The rearrangement uses TRBV6-6 and TRBJ2-7; D not certain. Germline-derived CDR1 and CDR2 are MNHNY and SVGAGI (reference sequence). CDR3 length equals 13 residues. V lost 3 bases, J lost 5 bases, and 11 bases lay in between. The CDR3 bases are TGTGCCAGCAGTTATGTGGTGGGGAACGAGCAGTACTTC. This codes for CASSYVVGNEQYF.

This clonotype was picked up a small number of times. The chain employs TRBV11-2 and TRBJ2-4; 14 nucleotides agree with TRBD2. V dropped 6 bases and J dropped 2; count of bases not matched to a gene: 6. Per the germline V gene, CDR1 is SGHAT and CDR2 is FQNNGV. The CDR3 consists of 17 residues. The CDR3 loop is CASRPGLAGATKNIQYF. In nucleotides, the CDR3 is TGTGCCAGCAGGCCGGGACTAGCGGGAGCAACCAAAAACATTCAGTACTTC.

This clonotype came up a few times. The chain uses TRBV3-1 and TRBJ2-1, with 11 positions matching TRBD2. The CDR3 is made up of 19 amino acids. V lost 0 bases, J lost 0 bases, and 7 bases stayed unmatched. Germline CDR1 and CDR2: LGHDT and YNNKEL (reference sequence). CDR3 sequence reads: CASSQEPSGRPNSYNEQFF. In nucleotides, the CDR3 is TGTGCCAGCAGCCAAGAGCCTAGCGGGAGGCCCAACTCCTACAATGAGCAGTTCTTC.